This T cell receptor (beta chain) appears in the sequencing data of a study of CXCR3-negative and CXCR3-positive naive CD8 T cells. Study-level results: Memory cells showed distinct TRBV-TRBJ patterns, while the two naive subsets matched. Fresh PBMCs served for most assays, and CXCR3 expression fell partially after cryopreservation. TRB CDR3 properties served as the basis for inferring TCR strength, and surface CD5 was comparable between naive subsets. For memory CD8+ cells diversity was much lower, but both naive subsets had comparably high diversity. When CXCR3-positive naive cells were set against CXCR3-negative naive cells, the former had more hydrophobic TRB CDR3s.

A remark on this clonotype: The antigen remains unidentified.

This CDR3 is built from 14 residues. 5' RACE with UMI labels generated the TRB cDNA libraries. After re-calling the 5' RACE reads, TCRdb lists one entry per CDR3 protein, DNA absent. The table for this sample gives 75,000 to 90,000 distinct CDR3 sequences. The sequencing sample was made of naive CXCR3+ CD8+ T cells from blood. Subset indicated: CD45RO-CCR7+CD27+CD95- naive CD8+ T cells expressing CXCR3 (TNR3+). The chain is built from TRBV21-1 and TRBJ2-2. TRBV21-1 is classified as a pseudogene. This receptor was identified in a human donor in good health. Some clones in this sample may be carry-over from other donors' samples. CDR3 protein: CASSSLKNTEELFF.